Listed below are T cell receptor beta chains from one sample, sequenced in a study of T-cell reconstitution after alpha-beta-depleted transplantation in children. MiXCR, run by TCRdb on the PCR reads, gives a single entry per CDR3 protein. The sample yields 700,000 or so distinct CDR3 sequences, 13% seen once. The input for sequencing was PBMCs, taken before TCRalphabeta/CD19-depleted stem cell transplant. The receptors here all came from a girl aged 2-9 years with congenital amegakaryocytic thrombocytopenia, due to receive a stem cell transplant. Each CDR3 is given with its conserved first and last residue. Each record gives: D gene, CDR3 length, clone size, V gene, J gene, CDR3 protein, CDR3 DNA. The D gene is left open where the match is weak. Expanded clones are given a class, and other clones once, few, many or no size at all.

>NA|16|NA|TRBV7-6|TRBJ2-7
CASSFAPGGLGDEQYF
TGTGCCAGCAGCTTTGCCCCGGGCGGGCTAGGGGACGAGCAGTACTTC
>TRBD2|17|NA|TRBV12-5|TRBJ2-4
CASTKGGLAGEKNIQYF
TGTGCTAGTACCAAAGGGGGACTAGCGGGAGAAAAAAACATTCAGTACTTC
>NA|12|many|TRBV27|TRBJ2-7
CASSFVPYEQYF
TGTGCCAGCAGTTTCGTCCCCTACGAGCAGTACTTC
>NA|13|NA|TRBV7-2|TRBJ2-7
CASSLSARGEQNF
TGTGCCAGCAGCTTATCGGCCCGAGGCGAGCAGAACTTC
>NA|13|many|TRBV6-5|TRBJ2-2
CASSMGYTGELFF
TGTGCCAGCAGTATGGGGTATACCGGGGAGCTGTTTTTT
>NA|18|many|TRBV5-1|TRBJ1-5
CASSLGIAGGDSNQPQHF
TGCGCCAGCAGCTTGGGGATCGCGGGGGGAGATAGCAATCAGCCCCAGCATTTT
>NA|14|NA|TRBV20-1|TRBJ1-4
CSATRGGRGEKLFF
TGCAGTGCGACCCGTGGGGGGCGCGGGGAAAAACTGTTTTTT
>NA|14|many|TRBV12-3/TRBV12-4|TRBJ1-2
CASSFRADPDGYTF
TGTGCCAGCAGTTTTAGGGCAGACCCTGATGGCTACACCTTC
>NA|15|few|TRBV5-1|TRBJ2-1
CASRPVRDLRREQFF
TGCGCCAGCAGACCCGTTCGAGACCTGCGTCGGGAGCAGTTCTTC
>TRBD2|18|many|TRBV4-2|TRBJ2-1
CASSLLTGTSGGYNEQFF
TGTGCCAGCAGCCTACTGACTGGGACTAGCGGGGGCTACAATGAGCAGTTCTTC
>TRBD2|16|few|TRBV7-2|TRBJ2-7
CASSLGTSRRYSEQYF
TGTGCCAGCAGCTTAGGGACTAGCAGGAGGTACTCCGAGCAGTACTTC
>NA|14|many|TRBV28|TRBJ2-1
CASSFSLFRNEQFF
TGTGCCAGCAGTTTTAGCCTTTTCCGCAATGAGCAGTTCTTC
>NA|17|NA|TRBV5-5|TRBJ2-3
CASSSPRDPKGADTQYF
TGTGCCAGCAGCTCACCCCGGGACCCCAAAGGGGCGGATACGCAGTATTTT
>NA|15|NA|TRBV29-1|TRBJ2-7
CSVEITGSPGYEQYF
TGCAGCGTTGAAATTACAGGGTCGCCGGGATACGAGCAGTACTTC
>NA|15|many|TRBV20-1|TRBJ1-5
CSARVPTDSNQPQHF
TGCAGTGCTAGAGTCCCGACGGATAGCAATCAGCCCCAGCATTTT
>NA|17|NA|TRBV7-2|TRBJ2-1
CASSPPRNYRGYNEQFF
TGTGCCAGCAGCCCACCGAGGAATTATAGGGGATACAATGAGCAGTTCTTC
>NA|16|NA|TRBV7-9|TRBJ2-5
CASSLVEGSGQETQYF
TGTGCCAGCAGCTTAGTTGAGGGTTCCGGCCAAGAGACCCAGTACTTC
>NA|15|many|TRBV20-1|TRBJ2-7
CSASWRAGVFYEQYF
TGCAGTGCATCCTGGAGGGCCGGAGTCTTCTACGAGCAGTACTTC
>TRBD1|16|few|TRBV4-2|TRBJ2-4
CASSPGQSLAKNIQYF
TGTGCCAGCAGCCCGGGACAGAGTCTAGCCAAAAACATTCAGTACTTC
>NA|14|many|TRBV20-1|TRBJ1-2
CSARTGTANYGYTF
TGCAGTGCTAGAACCGGAACCGCTAACTATGGCTACACCTTC
>NA|13|NA|TRBV18|TRBJ2-5
CASSPVGGETQYF
TGTGCCAGCTCACCAGTAGGTGGGGAGACCCAGTACTTC
>TRBD2|18|many|TRBV12-3/TRBV12-4|TRBJ2-7
CASSPTPELAGDTYEQYF
TGTGCCAGCAGTCCAACCCCGGAACTAGCGGGGGATACCTACGAGCAGTACTTC
>NA|15|many|TRBV20-1|TRBJ1-1
CSAKSAVRMNTEAFF
TGCAGTGCTAAGTCGGCAGTTCGAATGAACACTGAAGCTTTCTTT
>NA|16|NA|TRBV25-1|TRBJ2-1
CASSESPGLPYNEQFF
TGTGCCAGCAGTGAATCCCCAGGGCTGCCCTACAATGAGCAGTTCTTC
>NA|14|NA|TRBV20-1|TRBJ2-2
CSAREGTSTGELFF
TGCAGTGCTAGAGAAGGGACTTCCACCGGGGAGCTGTTTTTT
>TRBD2|16|many|TRBV20-1|TRBJ2-7
CSARGAISGSSYEQYF
TGCAGTGCTAGAGGGGCTATTAGCGGGAGTTCCTACGAGCAGTACTTC
>NA|15|few|TRBV7-9|TRBJ2-3
CASSLVRDDTDTQYF
TGTGCCAGCAGCTTAGTGCGGGACGACACAGATACGCAGTATTTT
>NA|14|NA|TRBV29-1|TRBJ2-3
CSVDRGGDTDTQYF
TGCAGCGTTGATCGTGGCGGAGACACAGATACGCAGTATTTT
>NA|16|many|TRBV9|TRBJ1-2
CASSEFPGTVNYGYTF
TGTGCCAGCAGCGAGTTCCCCGGGACGGTCAACTATGGCTACACCTTC
>NA|16|few|TRBV20-1|TRBJ2-3
CSARDIPGNSTDTQYF
TGCAGTGCTAGAGATATTCCCGGTAATAGCACAGATACGCAGTATTTT
>NA|14|NA|TRBV20-1|TRBJ1-4
CSAPPRQGEEKLFF
TGCAGTGCCCCACCCAGGCAGGGAGAGGAAAAACTGTTTTTT
>NA|15|few|TRBV6-5|TRBJ2-3
CASSYFGLLPDTQYF
TGTGCCAGCAGTTACTTCGGACTATTGCCAGATACGCAGTATTTT
>TRBD1|17|few|TRBV20-1|TRBJ2-2
CSAKREQGALNTGELFF
TGCAGTGCCAAAAGGGAACAGGGGGCCTTAAACACCGGGGAGCTGTTTTTT
>NA|12|NA|TRBV20-1|TRBJ1-4
CSVSSINEKLFF
TGCAGTGTGAGCAGTATTAATGAAAAACTGTTTTTT
>TRBD1|15|many|TRBV29-1|TRBJ2-7
CSVLWPQGAYYEQYF
TGCAGCGTTTTGTGGCCACAGGGGGCATACTACGAGCAGTACTTC
>NA|13|many|TRBV20-1|TRBJ2-7
CSARDGENYEQYF
TGCAGTGCTAGAGATGGCGAAAACTACGAGCAGTACTTC
>NA|13|NA|TRBV29-1|TRBJ2-1
CSVEAGGYNEQFF
TGCAGCGTTGAAGCCGGGGGCTACAATGAGCAGTTCTTC
>NA|16|NA|TRBV6-1|TRBJ2-4
CASSEVGGIAKNIQYF
TGTGCCAGCAGTGAAGTTGGGGGTATAGCCAAAAACATTCAGTACTTC
>NA|12|NA|TRBV29-1|TRBJ1-1
CSVHRWNTEAFF
TGCAGCGTTCACAGGTGGAACACTGAAGCTTTCTTT
>TRBD1|13|many|TRBV15|TRBJ1-1
CATRTGLNTEAFF
TGTGCCACCAGGACAGGGTTGAACACTGAAGCTTTCTTT
>NA|11|many|TRBV29-1|TRBJ2-5
CSAFTVETQYF
TGCAGCGCCTTCACTGTAGAGACCCAGTACTTC
>NA|17|few|TRBV29-1|TRBJ2-2
CSVEFIGPALWVGELFF
TGCAGCGTTGAATTCATCGGACCGGCCCTCTGGGTCGGGGAGCTGTTTTTT
>NA|17|few|TRBV20-1|TRBJ2-1
CSARDGGLRGNYNEQFF
TGCAGTGCTAGAGATGGGGGTCTTCGCGGAAACTACAATGAGCAGTTCTTC
>NA|13|many|TRBV12-3/TRBV12-4|TRBJ1-5
CASSPLINQPQHF
TGTGCCAGCTCCCCTCTGATTAATCAGCCCCAGCATTTT
>NA|14|NA|TRBV10-2|TRBJ2-7
CASSERGLTYEQYF
TGCGCCAGCAGTGAGCGGGGGTTAACCTACGAGCAGTACTTC
>TRBD2|15|many|TRBV10-3|TRBJ2-1
CASQSAGGSYNEQFF
TGTGCCTCACAGTCAGCGGGAGGTTCCTACAATGAGCAGTTCTTC
>TRBD2|15|many|TRBV5-1|TRBJ2-2
CASRTSGVYTGELFF
TGCGCCAGCAGGACGAGCGGGGTCTACACCGGGGAGCTGTTTTTT
>NA|14|few|TRBV5-1|TRBJ1-1
CASSRDLMNTEAFF
TGCGCCAGCAGCAGGGACCTCATGAACACTGAAGCTTTCTTT
>NA|14|many|TRBV7-9|TRBJ1-1
CASSSIRGNTEAFF
TGTGCCAGCAGCTCAATCAGGGGGAACACTGAAGCTTTCTTT
>NA|12|few|TRBV29-1|TRBJ2-4
CSVLEPGGIQYF
TGCAGCGTTCTAGAGCCAGGGGGGATTCAGTACTTC
>NA|15|NA|TRBV20-1|TRBJ2-7
CSAVGIRGSSYEQYF
TGCAGTGCTGTGGGGATTCGGGGGAGCTCCTACGAGCAGTACTTC
>NA|13|many|TRBV20-1|TRBJ2-1
CSARQGPYNEQFF
TGCAGTGCTAGGCAGGGCCCCTACAATGAGCAGTTCTTC
>NA|14|few|TRBV7-2|TRBJ2-3
CASSPHRAPDTQYF
TGTGCCAGCAGCCCCCATAGGGCCCCAGATACGCAGTATTTT
>NA|18|few|TRBV21-1|TRBJ2-1
CASNVGLAGGITYNEQFF
TGTGCCAGCAACGTGGGACTAGCGGGAGGGATTACCTACAATGAGCAGTTCTTC
>TRBD2|17|NA|TRBV29-1|TRBJ2-2
CSVPSGLAGGQGGELFF
TGCAGCGTTCCGTCGGGACTAGCGGGAGGGCAAGGCGGGGAGCTGTTTTTT
>NA|14|many|TRBV20-1|TRBJ2-1
CSARKLVSYNEQFF
TGCAGTGCTAGAAAACTAGTATCCTACAATGAGCAGTTCTTC
>TRBD1|14|many|TRBV5-6|TRBJ2-1
CASSVPQGDNEQFF
TGTGCCAGCAGCGTACCCCAGGGGGACAATGAGCAGTTCTTC
>NA|11|NA|TRBV20-1|TRBJ2-7
CSGWRAYEQYF
TGCAGTGGTTGGAGGGCCTACGAGCAGTACTTC